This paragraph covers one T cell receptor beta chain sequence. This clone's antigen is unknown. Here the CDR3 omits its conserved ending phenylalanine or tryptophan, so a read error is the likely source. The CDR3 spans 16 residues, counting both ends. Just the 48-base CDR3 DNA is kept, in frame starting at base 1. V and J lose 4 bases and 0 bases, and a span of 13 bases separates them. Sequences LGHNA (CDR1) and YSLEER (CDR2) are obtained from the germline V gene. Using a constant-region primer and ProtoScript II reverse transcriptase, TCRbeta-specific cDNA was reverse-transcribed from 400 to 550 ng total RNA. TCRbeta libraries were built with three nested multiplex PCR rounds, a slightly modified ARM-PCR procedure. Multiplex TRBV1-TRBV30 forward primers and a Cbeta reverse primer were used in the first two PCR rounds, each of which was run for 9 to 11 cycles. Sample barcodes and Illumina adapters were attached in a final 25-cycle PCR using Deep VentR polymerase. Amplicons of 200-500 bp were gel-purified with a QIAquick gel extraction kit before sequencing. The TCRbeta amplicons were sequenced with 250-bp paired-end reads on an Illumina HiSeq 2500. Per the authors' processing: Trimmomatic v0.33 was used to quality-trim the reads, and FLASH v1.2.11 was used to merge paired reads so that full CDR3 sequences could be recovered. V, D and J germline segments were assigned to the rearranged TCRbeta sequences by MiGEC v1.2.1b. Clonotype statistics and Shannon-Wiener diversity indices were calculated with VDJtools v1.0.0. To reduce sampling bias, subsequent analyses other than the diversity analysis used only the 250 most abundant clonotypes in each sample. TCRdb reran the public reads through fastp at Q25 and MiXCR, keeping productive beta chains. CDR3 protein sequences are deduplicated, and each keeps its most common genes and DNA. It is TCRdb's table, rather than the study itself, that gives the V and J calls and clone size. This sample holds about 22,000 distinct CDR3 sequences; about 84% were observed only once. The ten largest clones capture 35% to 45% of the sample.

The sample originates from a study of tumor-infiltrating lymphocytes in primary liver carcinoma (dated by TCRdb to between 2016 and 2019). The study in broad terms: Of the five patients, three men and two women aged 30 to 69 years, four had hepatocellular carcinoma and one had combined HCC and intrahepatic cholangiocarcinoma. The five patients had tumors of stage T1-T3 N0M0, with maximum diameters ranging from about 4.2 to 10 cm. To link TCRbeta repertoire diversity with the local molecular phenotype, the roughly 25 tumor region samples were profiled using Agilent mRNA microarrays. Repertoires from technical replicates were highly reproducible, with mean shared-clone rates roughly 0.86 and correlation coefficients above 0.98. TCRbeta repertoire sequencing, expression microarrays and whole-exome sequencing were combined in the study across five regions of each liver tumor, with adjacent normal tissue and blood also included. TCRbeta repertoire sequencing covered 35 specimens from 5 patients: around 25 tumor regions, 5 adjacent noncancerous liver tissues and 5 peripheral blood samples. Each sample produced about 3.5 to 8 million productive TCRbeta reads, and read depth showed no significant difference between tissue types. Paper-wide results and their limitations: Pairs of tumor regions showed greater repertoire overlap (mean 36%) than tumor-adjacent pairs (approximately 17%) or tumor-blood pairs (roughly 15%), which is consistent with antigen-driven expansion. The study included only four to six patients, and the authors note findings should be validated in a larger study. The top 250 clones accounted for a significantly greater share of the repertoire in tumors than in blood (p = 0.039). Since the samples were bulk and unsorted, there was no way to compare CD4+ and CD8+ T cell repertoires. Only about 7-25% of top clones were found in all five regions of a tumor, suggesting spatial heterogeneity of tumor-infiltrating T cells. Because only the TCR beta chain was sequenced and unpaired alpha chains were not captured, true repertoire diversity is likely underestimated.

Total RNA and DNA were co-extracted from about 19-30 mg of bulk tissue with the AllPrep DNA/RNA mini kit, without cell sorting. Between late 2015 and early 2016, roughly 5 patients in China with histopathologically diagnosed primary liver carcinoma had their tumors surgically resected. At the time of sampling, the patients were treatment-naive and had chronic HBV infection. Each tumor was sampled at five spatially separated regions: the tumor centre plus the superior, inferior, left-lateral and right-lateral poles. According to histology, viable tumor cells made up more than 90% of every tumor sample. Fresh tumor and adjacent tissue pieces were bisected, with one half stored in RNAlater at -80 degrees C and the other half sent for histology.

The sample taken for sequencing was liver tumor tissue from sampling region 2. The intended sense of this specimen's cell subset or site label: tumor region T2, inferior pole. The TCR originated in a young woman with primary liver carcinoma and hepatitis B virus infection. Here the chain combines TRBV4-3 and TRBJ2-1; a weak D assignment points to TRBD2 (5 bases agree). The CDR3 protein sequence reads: CASSRDPGSSYNEQFL. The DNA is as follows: TGCGCCAGCAGCCGAGATCCGGGAAGCTCCTACAATGAGCAGTTCTTA.